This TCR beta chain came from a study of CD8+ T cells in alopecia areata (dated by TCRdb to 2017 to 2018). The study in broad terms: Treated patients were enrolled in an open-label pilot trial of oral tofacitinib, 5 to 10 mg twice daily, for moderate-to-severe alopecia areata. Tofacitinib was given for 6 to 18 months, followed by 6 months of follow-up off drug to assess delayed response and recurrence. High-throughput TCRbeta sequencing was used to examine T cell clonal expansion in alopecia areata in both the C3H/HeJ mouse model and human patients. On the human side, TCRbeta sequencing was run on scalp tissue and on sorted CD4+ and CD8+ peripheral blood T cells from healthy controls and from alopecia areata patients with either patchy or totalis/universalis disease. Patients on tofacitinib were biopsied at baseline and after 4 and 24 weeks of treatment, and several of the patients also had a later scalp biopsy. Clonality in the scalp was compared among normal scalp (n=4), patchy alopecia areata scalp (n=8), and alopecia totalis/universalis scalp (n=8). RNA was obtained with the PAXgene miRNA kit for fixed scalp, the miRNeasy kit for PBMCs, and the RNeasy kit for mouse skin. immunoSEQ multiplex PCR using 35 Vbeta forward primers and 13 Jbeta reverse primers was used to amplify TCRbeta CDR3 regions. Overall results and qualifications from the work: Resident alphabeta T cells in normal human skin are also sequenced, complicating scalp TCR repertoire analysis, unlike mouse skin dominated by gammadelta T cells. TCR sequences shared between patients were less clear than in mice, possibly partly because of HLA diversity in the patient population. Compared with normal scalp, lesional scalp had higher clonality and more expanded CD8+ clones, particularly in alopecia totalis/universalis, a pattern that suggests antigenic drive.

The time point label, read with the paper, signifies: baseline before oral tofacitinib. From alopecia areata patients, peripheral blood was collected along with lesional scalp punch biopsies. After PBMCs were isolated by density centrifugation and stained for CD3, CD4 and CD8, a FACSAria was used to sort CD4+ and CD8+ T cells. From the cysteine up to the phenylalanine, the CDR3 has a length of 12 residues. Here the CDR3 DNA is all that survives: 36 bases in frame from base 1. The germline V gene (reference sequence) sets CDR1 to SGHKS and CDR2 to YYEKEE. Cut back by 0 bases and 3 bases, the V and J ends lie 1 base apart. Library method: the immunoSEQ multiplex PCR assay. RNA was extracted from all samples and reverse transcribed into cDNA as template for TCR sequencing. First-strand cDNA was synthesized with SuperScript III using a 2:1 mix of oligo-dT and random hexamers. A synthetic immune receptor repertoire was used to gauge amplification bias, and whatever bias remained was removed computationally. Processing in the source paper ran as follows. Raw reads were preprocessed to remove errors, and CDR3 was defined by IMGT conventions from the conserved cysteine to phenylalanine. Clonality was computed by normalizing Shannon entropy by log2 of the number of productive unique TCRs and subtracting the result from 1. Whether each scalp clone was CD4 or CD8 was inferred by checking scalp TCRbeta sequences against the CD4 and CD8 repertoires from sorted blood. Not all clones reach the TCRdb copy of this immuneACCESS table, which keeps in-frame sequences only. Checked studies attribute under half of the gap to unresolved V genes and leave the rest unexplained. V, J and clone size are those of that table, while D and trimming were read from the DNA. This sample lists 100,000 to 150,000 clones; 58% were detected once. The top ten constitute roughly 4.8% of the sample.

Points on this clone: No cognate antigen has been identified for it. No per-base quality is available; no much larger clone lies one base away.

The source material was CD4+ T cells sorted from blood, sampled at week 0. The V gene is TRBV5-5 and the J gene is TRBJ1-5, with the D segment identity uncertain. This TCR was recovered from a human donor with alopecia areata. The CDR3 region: CASSLANQPQHF. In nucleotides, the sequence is TGTGCCAGCAGCTTGGCCAATCAGCCCCAGCATTTT.